One and the same sample provided the 10 T cell receptor beta chains below, sequenced in a study of tumor-infiltrating lymphocytes in primary liver carcinoma. Unsorted bulk tissue, about 19-31 mg of it, served as the source for co-extraction of RNA and DNA. A primer matching the constant region was used to make TCR beta cDNA from approximately 500 ng of total RNA. Each TCR beta library was derived from three nested multiplex PCR rounds that employed slightly modified ARM-PCR. Running roughly 10 cycles apiece, the first two PCR rounds relied on TRBV1-TRBV30 forward primers together with a C-beta reverse primer. TCRdb reprocessed the multiplex PCR reads with MiXCR, giving one entry per CDR3 protein. The sample records more than 100,000 distinct CDR3 sequences, approximately 70% being singletons. Sample: liver tumor tissue from sampling region 1. Subset here: tumor region T1, superior pole. These receptors all stem from a woman aged 55-75 years with primary liver carcinoma and hepatitis B virus infection.

This clonotype was observed at least ten times. This chain joins TRBV29-1 and TRBJ1-5; D is uncertain. The V end lost 4 bases, the J end lost 0 bases, and 10 bases lay between the germline ends. CDR1 and CDR2 from the germline V gene are SQVTM and ANQGSEA. The CDR3 covers 14 residues. The CDR3 loop is CSVVFGFSNQPQHF. The CDR3 DNA sequence: TGCAGCGTTGTCTTCGGTTTTAGCAATCAGCCCCAGCATTTT.

There are a few counts of this clonotype. The chain uses TRBV28 and TRBJ1-2, with D perhaps TRBD1 (5 bases). Germline V gene sequence: CDR1 MDHEN, CDR2 SYDVKM. CDR3 size: 15 residues. Trimming removed 4 bases at V and 9 bases at J, with 21 bases between. The CDR3 reads CASSSRTPPRYSYTF. The DNA of the CDR3 is TGTGCCAGCAGTTCTCGGACACCTCCGAGATATAGCTACACCTTC.

This clonotype was seen repeatedly, ten times or more. The chain combines TRBV6-2 or TRBV6-3 with TRBJ2-1; possible D gene TRBD2, 6 bases. Germline V lookup: CDR1 MNHEY, CDR2 SVGEGT. This CDR3 is 14 amino acids long. V was pared by 5 bases and J by 6 bases, with 14 bases between. DNA for the CDR3: TGTGCCAGCAGTGACGGGACTCTCCGCAATGAGCAGTTCTTC. Protein product: CASSDGTLRNEQFF.

This clonotype appeared a few times. The chain recombines TRBV5-1 with TRBJ2-3, with 8 bases matching TRBD1. The CDR3 consists of 14 residues. The V segment lost 9 bases and the J segment 2 bases; nucleotides outside the gene matches: 8. The germline V gene encodes CDR1 SGHRS and CDR2 YFSETQ. CDR3 sequence (DNA): TGCGCCACTAGGACAGGGTTTGACACAGATACGCAGTATTTT. The encoded protein is CATRTGFDTDTQYF.

A note on this clonotype: An end of the junction does not agree with germline; a read error may underlie this. V is TRBV29-1 and J is TRBJ2-6; possibly TRBD2 for D (6 bases). The germline V gene has CDR1 SQVTM and CDR2 ANQGSEA. The length of the CDR3 is 15 residues. CDR3 nucleotide sequence: TGCGGCGTTGTGGGGGAAGGGACTGGGACCAACGTCCTGACTTTC. This codes for CGVVGEGTGTNVLTF.

Note on this clonotype: A single base separates this from a much larger clone, so it may be a read error. The chain uses TRBV6-5 and TRBJ2-4; possible D gene TRBD2, 5 bases. The CDR3 runs to 13 residues. CDR1 and CDR2 (germline): MNHEY, SVGAGI. For the CDR3, the DNA is TGTGCCAACAGTTCGGGGAAAGGAAACATTCAGTACTTC. Translating gives CANSSGKGNIQYF.

This clonotype was recorded many times. This chain uses TRBV4-1 with TRBJ2-4; a possible D gene is TRBD2 (5 bases). The CDR3 is 16 amino acids. V lost 0 bases to trimming and J lost 0 bases, with 9 bases between them. Per germline, CDR1 MGHRA and CDR2 YSYEKL. The CDR3 DNA sequence: TGCGCCAGCAGCCAAGAACAGACTATAGCCAAAAACATTCAGTACTTC. This sequence encodes CASSQEQTIAKNIQYF.

The V gene is TRBV6-1, the J gene TRBJ1-1; the D gene is possibly TRBD1 (6 bases). The V and J ends lost 8 bases and 1 base respectively, with 14 bases between them. CDR1 and CDR2 from the germline V gene are MNHNS and SASEGT. The CDR3 runs to 14 residues. CDR3 DNA: TGTGCCAGCCAAAGGACAGATAGGAACACTGAAGCTTTCTTT. Its protein product is CASQRTDRNTEAFF.

About this clonotype itself: This CDR3 is missing its conserved last phenylalanine or tryptophan, likely due to a read error. The chain employs TRBV11-2 and TRBJ2-1; 15 positions agree with TRBD2. The CDR3 runs to 16 residues. With V trimmed by 7 bases and J by 6 bases, 7 bases remained unmatched. Germline CDR1 is SGHAT and CDR2 is FQNNGV. The CDR3 spells CASNHWTSGRGNEQFI. CDR3 nucleotide sequence: TGTGCCAGCAACCACTGGACTAGCGGGAGGGGCAATGAGCAGTTCATC.

This rearrangement joins TRBV28 to TRBJ1-3; 9 bases are a match to TRBD1. The J segment lost 2 bases and the V segment lost 6 bases, leaving 2 bases of the junction unmatched. CDR3 length equals 14 residues. The germline gives CDR1 MDHEN, CDR2 SYDVKM. The CDR3 loop reads CASRDRGTGNTIYF. The CDR3 DNA sequence: TGTGCCAGCAGGGACAGGGGCACTGGAAACACCATATATTTT.